This T cell receptor beta chain was documented in a study of regulatory T cells in long-lasting Graves disease. This sample's time point: persistent/refractory GD, antithyroid drugs over 5 years with positive TRAb. Generation of the TCR library employed RNA extracted from PBMCs. A volume of approximately 9 milliliters of peripheral blood was collected in EDTA tubes. Construction of TCR beta libraries relied on iRepertoire HTBI primers and on Arm-PCR targeting CDR3 regions. TCRdb reanalysed the multiplex PCR reads using MiXCR and keeps one entry per CDR3 protein. The sample consists of 300,000 to 500,000 distinct CDR3 sequences, roughly 20% of them appearing once. The CDR3 length is 14 residues. Germline values: CDR1 MNHEY, CDR2 SVGEGT. V was trimmed by 10 bases and J by 0 bases, leaving 12 bases between them.

The sequence derives from a female donor with Graves disease. The chain employs TRBV6-2 or TRBV6-3 and TRBJ2-2; the D is unclear. Material: peripheral blood mononuclear cells (PBMCs), obtained when the disease was refractory, from a patient treated with antithyroid drugs. CDR3 DNA sequence: TGTGCCACAACAAAGGCGGCGAACACCGGGGAGCTGTTTTTT. Protein sequence: CATTKAANTGELFF.